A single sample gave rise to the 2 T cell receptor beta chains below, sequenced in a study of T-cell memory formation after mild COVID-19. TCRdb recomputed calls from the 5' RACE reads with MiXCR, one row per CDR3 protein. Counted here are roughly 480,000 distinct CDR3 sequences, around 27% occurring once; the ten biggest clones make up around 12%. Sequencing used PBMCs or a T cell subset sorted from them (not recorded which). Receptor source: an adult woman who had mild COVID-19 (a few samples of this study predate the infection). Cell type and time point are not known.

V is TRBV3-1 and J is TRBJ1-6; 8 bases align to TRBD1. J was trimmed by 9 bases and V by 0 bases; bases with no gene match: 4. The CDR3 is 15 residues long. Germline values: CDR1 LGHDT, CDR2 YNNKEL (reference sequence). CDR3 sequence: CASSQEPGGGSPLHF. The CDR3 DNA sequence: TGTGCCAGCAGCCAAGAACCAGGGGGCGGTTCACCCCTCCACTTT.

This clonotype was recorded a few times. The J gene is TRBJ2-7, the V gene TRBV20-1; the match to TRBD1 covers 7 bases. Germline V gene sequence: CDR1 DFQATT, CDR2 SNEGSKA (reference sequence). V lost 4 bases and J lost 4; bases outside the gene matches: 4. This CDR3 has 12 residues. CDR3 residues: CSATGTVYEQYF. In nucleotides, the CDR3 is TGCAGTGCTACAGGGACAGTATACGAGCAGTACTTC.